This T cell receptor (beta chain) was documented in a study of blood T cells in healthy people across ages. The overall study: Template switching recovered approximately one barcoded beta molecule for every two T cells.

The CDR3 is 12 residues long. PCR was performed a second time for about 7 to 12 cycles using a sample-barcoded 5' primer and a J-beta primer mix. MiXCR, run by TCRdb on the 5' RACE reads, gives a single entry per CDR3 protein. The sample yields 850,000 to 950,000 distinct CDR3 sequences, less than 35% seen once. Whole-study results and caveats: Naive CD4+ cell counts and diversity both ran higher in long-lived than in aged donors. Investigators treated diversity estimates from one million T cells as underestimates.

This clonotype was counted between two and nine times. As yet, its antigen is unknown. The source of this sequence is a woman of 80 years or more in good health. J is TRBJ1-1 and V is TRBV21-1. TRBV21-1 is recorded as a pseudogene. The sample consisted of blood. CDR3 sequence: CASSPEAVEAFF. The CDR3 DNA sequence: TGTGCCAGCAGCCCCGAGGCGGTTGAAGCTTTCTTT.